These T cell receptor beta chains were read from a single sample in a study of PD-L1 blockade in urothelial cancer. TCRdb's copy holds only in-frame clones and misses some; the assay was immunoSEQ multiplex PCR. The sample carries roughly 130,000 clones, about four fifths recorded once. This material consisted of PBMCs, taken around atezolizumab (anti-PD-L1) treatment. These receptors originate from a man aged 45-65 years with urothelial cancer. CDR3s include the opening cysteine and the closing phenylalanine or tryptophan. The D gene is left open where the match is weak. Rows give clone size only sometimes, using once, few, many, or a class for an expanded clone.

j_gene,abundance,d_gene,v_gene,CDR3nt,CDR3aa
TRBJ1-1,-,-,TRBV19,TGTGCCAGTACTACTCGGGGGGTGTCCATGAACACTGAAGCTTTCTTT,CASTTRGVSMNTEAFF
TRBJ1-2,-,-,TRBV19,TGTGCCAGTAGTTTATTCCCAGAATGGTCCGCCCGGGGAGGCTACACCTTC,CASSLFPEWSARGGYTF
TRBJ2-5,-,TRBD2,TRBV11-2,TGTGCCAGCAGCTTAGATCGAGGGACTAGCGGCGAGACCCAGTACTTC,CASSLDRGTSGETQYF
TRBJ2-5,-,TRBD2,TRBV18,TGTGCCAGCTCACCTCGACTAGCGGGAGTTTCCGAGACCCAGTACTTC,CASSPRLAGVSETQYF
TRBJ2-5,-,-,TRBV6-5,TGTGCCAGCAGTTACTCGCCTAGCTGGTCGGAGACCCAGTACTTC,CASSYSPSWSETQYF
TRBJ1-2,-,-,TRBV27,TGTGCCAGCAGGGCGGGTGGTAACTATGGCTACACCTTC,CASRAGGNYGYTF
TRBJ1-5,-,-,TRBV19,TGTGCCAGTAGTCTCCGGGACACTAATCAGCCCCAGCATTTT,CASSLRDTNQPQHF
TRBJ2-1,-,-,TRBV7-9,TGTGCCAGCAGCCGTCCCCGGGATCACAATGAGCAGTTCTTC,CASSRPRDHNEQFF
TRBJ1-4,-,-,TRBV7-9,TGTGCCAGCAGCGTCGGGACACAGAATGAAAAACTGTTTTTT,CASSVGTQNEKLFF
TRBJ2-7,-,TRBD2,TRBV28,TGTGCCAGCAGGGGGGGAGGGGCCTCCTACGAGCAGTACTTC,CASRGGGASYEQYF
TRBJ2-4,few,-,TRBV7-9,TGTGCCAGCAGGGCAGGCCCCCCGGTCGCCAAAAACATTCAGTACTTC,CASRAGPPVAKNIQYF
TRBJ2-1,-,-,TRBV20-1,TGCAGTGCATACAGTAACAATGAGCAGTTCTTC,CSAYSNNEQFF
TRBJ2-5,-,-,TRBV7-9,TGTGCCAGCACCCGGACAGTTCAAGAGACCCAGTACTTC,CASTRTVQETQYF
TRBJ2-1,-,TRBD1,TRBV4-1,TGCGCCAGCAGCCAAGGAAAGGGGGCCTATGAGCAGTTCTTC,CASSQGKGAYEQFF
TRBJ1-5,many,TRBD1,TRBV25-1,TGTGCCAGCAGCACGGGACAGTGGAATCAGCCCCAGCATTTT,CASSTGQWNQPQHF
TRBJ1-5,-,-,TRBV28,TGTGCCAGCAGTTGGCGGGTAAAGTCCCTACCTCAGCCCCAGCATTTT,CASSWRVKSLPQPQHF
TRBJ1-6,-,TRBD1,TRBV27,TGTGCCAGCAGTTTACAGGACAGGGTAAGGTCACCCCTCCACTTT,CASSLQDRVRSPLHF
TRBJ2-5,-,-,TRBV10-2,TGCGCCAGCAGTGAGTCGAGAGGAGGCCCACCAAGGGCCCAGTACTTC,CASSESRGGPPRAQYF
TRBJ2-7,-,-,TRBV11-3,TGTGCCAGCAGCTTAGGGGTCGGGCAGGGGTCGCTCGAGCAGTACTTC,CASSLGVGQGSLEQYF
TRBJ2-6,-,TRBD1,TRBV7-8,TGTGCCAGCAGGAACAGGGGACCGCACTCTGGGGCCAACGTCCTGACTTTC,CASRNRGPHSGANVLTF
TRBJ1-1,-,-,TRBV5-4,TGTGCCAGCAGCTTGAGCCCCTTGGACACTGAAGCTTTCTTT,CASSLSPLDTEAFF
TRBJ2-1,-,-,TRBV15,TGTGCCACCAGCAGACCGGGCTCCTACAATGAGCAGTTCTTC,CATSRPGSYNEQFF
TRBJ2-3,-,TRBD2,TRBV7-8,TGTGCCAGCAGCTTAAACCTAGCGGGAGCAGATACGCAGTATTTT,CASSLNLAGADTQYF
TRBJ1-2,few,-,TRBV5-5,TGTGCCAGCAGCCCGGGAGGTTCCTATGGCTACACCTTC,CASSPGGSYGYTF
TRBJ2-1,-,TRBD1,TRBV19,TGTGCCAGTAGAGGACAGGGCTACAATGAGCAGTTCTTC,CASRGQGYNEQFF
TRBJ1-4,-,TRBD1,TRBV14,TGTGCCAGCAGCCTAGGCGGGACAGGTTTTGGTGAAAAACTGTTTTTT,CASSLGGTGFGEKLFF
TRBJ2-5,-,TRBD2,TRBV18,TGTGCCAGCTCACCAGGACTAGTCCCAGAGACCCAGTACTTC,CASSPGLVPETQYF
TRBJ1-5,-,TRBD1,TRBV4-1,TGCGCCAGCAGCCAAGATCCCGGACAGGGATCGTCGCCCCAGCATTTT,CASSQDPGQGSSPQHF
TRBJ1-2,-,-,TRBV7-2,TGTGCCAGCAGCTTCGGTCAGGGAAGGGGCTACACCTTC,CASSFGQGRGYTF
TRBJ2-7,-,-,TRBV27,TGTGCCAGCAGTTTATCCGGGAATTACGAGCAGTACTTC,CASSLSGNYEQYF
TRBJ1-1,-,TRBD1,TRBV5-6,TGTGCCAGCAGCTTGGACAGGGGCCTAGCGAACACTGAAGCTTTCTTT,CASSLDRGLANTEAFF
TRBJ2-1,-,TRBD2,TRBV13,TGTGCCAGCAGCCCTCTAGCGGCTAGCTCCTACAATGAGCAGTTCTTC,CASSPLAASSYNEQFF
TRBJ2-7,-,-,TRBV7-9,TGTGCCAGCAGCGCGGGGACGGAGATTCTCTACGAGCAGTACTTC,CASSAGTEILYEQYF
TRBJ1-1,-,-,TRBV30,TGTGCCTGGAGTACCCGGGGAGGGAAGAACACTGAAGCTTTCTTT,CAWSTRGGKNTEAFF
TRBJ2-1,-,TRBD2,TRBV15,TGTGCCACCAGCACGACCTCTACTAGCGGGAGGGGCAATGAGCAGTTCTTC,CATSTTSTSGRGNEQFF
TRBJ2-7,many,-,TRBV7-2,TGTGCCAGCAGCCCTCCCGGACTGAACTACGAGCAGTACTTC,CASSPPGLNYEQYF
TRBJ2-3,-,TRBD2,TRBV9,TGTGCCAGCAGCGGGGGACTAGCGGATACGCAGTATTTT,CASSGGLADTQYF
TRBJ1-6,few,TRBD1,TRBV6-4,TGTGCCAGCAGTCCGGGACAGGCTAATTCACCCCTCCACTTT,CASSPGQANSPLHF
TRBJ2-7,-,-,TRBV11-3,TGTGCCAGCAGCTTAAGAGGAGGGAGCTCCTACGAGCAGTACTTC,CASSLRGGSSYEQYF
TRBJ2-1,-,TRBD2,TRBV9,TGTGCCAGCAGCGTAGAGTGGTATAGCGGGAGGAAGAATGAGCAGTTCTTC,CASSVEWYSGRKNEQFF
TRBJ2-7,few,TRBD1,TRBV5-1,TGCGCCAGCAGGGGCCTCCGGGACAGGGACGAGCAGTACTTC,CASRGLRDRDEQYF
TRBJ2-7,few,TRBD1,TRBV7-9,TGTGCCAGCAGCCCGGGACAGGGGATCCCCTACGAGCAGTACTTC,CASSPGQGIPYEQYF
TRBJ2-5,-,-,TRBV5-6,TGTGCCAGCAGCTTACTAGTTCTAGAGACCCAGTACTTC,CASSLLVLETQYF
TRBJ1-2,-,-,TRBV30,TGTGCCTGGAGTGTACTAGGTTCTGGGGGCGATGGCTACACCTTC,CAWSVLGSGGDGYTF
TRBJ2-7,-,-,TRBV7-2,TGTGCCAGCAGCAACGGGGGGGGACAGGGTTTACACGAGCAGTACTTC,CASSNGGGQGLHEQYF
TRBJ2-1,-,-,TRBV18,TGTGCCAGCTCACTCATAGCAGCGCTCTCCTACAATGAGCAGTTCTTC,CASSLIAALSYNEQFF
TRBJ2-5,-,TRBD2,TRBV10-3,TGTGCCATCTCTGCGGGAGAATTTATAGAGACCCAGTACTTC,CAISAGEFIETQYF
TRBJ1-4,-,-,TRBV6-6,TGTGCCAGCAGTTGGGGGGACCGAGACAATGAAAAACTGTTTTTT,CASSWGDRDNEKLFF
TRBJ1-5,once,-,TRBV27,TGTGCCAGCAGTTTACGGAGGGTAAGTCAGCCCCAGCATTTT,CASSLRRVSQPQHF
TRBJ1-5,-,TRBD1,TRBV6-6,TGTGCCAGCAGTGACAAACAGGGGAACCAGCCCCAGCATTTT,CASSDKQGNQPQHF
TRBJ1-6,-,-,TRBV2,TGTGCCAGAACGGGGGGAGAGAATTCACCCCTCCACTTT,CARTGGENSPLHF
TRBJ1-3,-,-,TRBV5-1,TGCGCCAGCAGCTTGGCGGGAAACACCATATATTTT,CASSLAGNTIYF
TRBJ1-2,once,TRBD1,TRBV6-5,TGTGCCAGCAGTACAAGGGACAGGGAAGCAGTTGGCTACACCTTC,CASSTRDREAVGYTF
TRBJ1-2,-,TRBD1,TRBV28,TGTGCCAGCAGTTCCGCGGGAGGGGGCCATGGCTACACCTTC,CASSSAGGGHGYTF
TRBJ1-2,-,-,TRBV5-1,TGCGCCAGCAGGAACGGGTTAGGCTACACCTTC,CASRNGLGYTF
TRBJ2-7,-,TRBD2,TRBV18,TGTGCCAGCTCGAAGGGACTAACCTACGAGCAGTACTTC,CASSKGLTYEQYF
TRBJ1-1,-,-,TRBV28,TGTGCCAGCAGCCCGTACAGTCCGATCACTGAAGCTTTCTTT,CASSPYSPITEAFF
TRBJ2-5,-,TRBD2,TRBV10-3,TGTGCCATCGGACTAGCTGTATCGGAGACCCAGTACTTC,CAIGLAVSETQYF